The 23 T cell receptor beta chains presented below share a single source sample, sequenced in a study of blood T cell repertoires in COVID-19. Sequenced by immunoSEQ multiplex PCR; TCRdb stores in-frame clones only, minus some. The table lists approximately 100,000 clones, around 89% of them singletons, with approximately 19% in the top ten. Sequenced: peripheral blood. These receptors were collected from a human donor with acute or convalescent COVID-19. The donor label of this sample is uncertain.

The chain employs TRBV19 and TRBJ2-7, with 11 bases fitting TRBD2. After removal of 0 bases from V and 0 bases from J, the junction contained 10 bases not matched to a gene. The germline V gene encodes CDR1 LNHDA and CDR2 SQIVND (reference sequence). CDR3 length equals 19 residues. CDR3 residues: CASSIDPPGLAESSYEQYF. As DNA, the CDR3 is TGTGCCAGTAGTATAGATCCCCCGGGACTAGCGGAGAGCTCCTACGAGCAGTACTTC.

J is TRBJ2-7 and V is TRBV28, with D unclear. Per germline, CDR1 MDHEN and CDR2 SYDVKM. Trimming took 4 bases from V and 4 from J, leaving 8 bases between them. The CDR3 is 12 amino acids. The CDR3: CASSYSLYEQYF. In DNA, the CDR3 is TGTGCCAGCAGTTATAGCCTATACGAGCAGTACTTC.

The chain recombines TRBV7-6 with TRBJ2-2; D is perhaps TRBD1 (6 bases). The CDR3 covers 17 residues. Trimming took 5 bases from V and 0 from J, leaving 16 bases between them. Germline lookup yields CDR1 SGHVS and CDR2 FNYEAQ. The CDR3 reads CASSTDRKFTNTGELFF. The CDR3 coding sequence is TGTGCCAGCAGCACCGACAGGAAATTTACGAACACCGGGGAGCTGTTTTTT.

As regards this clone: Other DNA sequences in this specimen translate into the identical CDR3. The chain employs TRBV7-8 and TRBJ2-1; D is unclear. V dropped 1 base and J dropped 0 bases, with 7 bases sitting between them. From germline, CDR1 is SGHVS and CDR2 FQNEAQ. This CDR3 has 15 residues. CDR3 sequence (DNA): TGTGCCAGCAGCTTAGTATTGGCCTCCTACAATGAGCAGTTCTTC. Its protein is CASSLVLASYNEQFF. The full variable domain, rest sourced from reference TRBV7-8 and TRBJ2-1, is GAGVSQSPRYKVAKRGQDVALRCDPISGHVSLFWYQQALGQGPEFLTYFQNEAQLDKSGLPSDRFFAERPEGSVSTLKIQRTQQEDSAVYLCASSLVLASYNEQFFGPGTRLTVL.

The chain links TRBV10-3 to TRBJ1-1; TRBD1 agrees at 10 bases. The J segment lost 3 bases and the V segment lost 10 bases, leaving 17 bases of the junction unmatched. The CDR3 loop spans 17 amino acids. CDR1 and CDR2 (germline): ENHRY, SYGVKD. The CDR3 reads CATVNPATGGYDTEAFF. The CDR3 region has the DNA TGTGCCACCGTCAACCCAGCGACAGGGGGCTACGACACTGAAGCTTTCTTT.

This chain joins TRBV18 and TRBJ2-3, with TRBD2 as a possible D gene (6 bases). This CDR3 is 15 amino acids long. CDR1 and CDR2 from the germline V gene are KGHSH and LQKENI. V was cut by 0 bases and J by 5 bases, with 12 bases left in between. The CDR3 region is CASSPPVLAIDTQYF. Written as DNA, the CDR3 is TGTGCCAGCTCACCACCGGTGCTAGCGATAGATACGCAGTATTTT.

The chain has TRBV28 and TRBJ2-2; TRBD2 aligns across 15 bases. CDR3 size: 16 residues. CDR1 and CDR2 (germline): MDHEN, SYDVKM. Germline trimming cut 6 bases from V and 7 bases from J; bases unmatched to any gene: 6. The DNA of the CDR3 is TGTGCCAGCAGCAGGACTAGCGGGGGGGACCACGGGGAGCTGTTTTTT. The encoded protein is CASSRTSGGDHGELFF.

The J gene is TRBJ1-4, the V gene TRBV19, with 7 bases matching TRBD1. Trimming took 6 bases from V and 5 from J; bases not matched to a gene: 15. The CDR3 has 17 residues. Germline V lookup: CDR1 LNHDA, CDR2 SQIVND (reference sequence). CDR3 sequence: CASSQPQGDRPNEKLFF. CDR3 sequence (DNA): TGTGCCAGTAGCCAACCTCAGGGGGACAGACCGAATGAAAAACTGTTTTTT. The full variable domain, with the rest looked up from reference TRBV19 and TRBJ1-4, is DGGITQSPKYLFRKEGQNVTLSCEQNLNHDAMYWYRQDPGQGLRLIYYSQIVNDFQKGDIAEGYSVSREKKESFPLTVTSAQKNPTAFYLCASSQPQGDRPNEKLFFGSGTQLSVL.

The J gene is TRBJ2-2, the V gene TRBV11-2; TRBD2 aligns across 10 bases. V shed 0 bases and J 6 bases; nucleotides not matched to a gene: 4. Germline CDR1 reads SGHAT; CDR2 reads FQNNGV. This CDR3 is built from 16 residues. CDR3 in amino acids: CASSLDPSGGAGELFF. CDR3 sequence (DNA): TGTGCCAGCAGCTTAGATCCCAGCGGGGGGGCCGGGGAGCTGTTTTTT. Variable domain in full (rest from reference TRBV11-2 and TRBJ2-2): EAGVAQSPRYKIIEKRQSVAFWCNPISGHATLYWYQQILGQGPKLLIQFQNNGVVDDSQLPKDRFSAERLKGVDSTLKIQPAKLEDSAVYLCASSLDPSGGAGELFFGEGSRLTVL.

The CDR3 DNA follows: TGTGCCAGCAGCGTAGCCCCCGCCGGGCGGGGGCGATACTCCTACAATGAGCAGTTCTTC. Translated: CASSVAPAGRGRYSYNEQFF. This chain uses TRBV9 with TRBJ2-1; weak D call: TRBD2 (7 bases). Between the trimmed V and J ends, which lost 0 bases and 0 bases, there was a span of 22 bases. The length of the CDR3 is 20 residues. Germline CDR1 is SGDLS and CDR2 is YYNGEE.

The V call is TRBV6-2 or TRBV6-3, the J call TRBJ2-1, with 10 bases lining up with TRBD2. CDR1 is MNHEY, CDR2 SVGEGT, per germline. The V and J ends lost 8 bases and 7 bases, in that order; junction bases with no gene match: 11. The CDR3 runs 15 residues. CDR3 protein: CASRPTAGGQNEQFF. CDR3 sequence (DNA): TGTGCCAGCCGCCCTACAGCGGGGGGGCAAAATGAGCAGTTCTTC.

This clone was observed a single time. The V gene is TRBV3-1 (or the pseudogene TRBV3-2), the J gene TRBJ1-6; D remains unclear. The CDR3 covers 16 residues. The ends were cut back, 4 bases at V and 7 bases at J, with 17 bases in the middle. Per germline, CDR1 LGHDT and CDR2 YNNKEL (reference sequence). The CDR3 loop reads CASSPMNSVYNSPLHF. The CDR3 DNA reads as TGTGCCAGCAGCCCAATGAACTCGGTTTACAATTCACCCCTCCACTTT.

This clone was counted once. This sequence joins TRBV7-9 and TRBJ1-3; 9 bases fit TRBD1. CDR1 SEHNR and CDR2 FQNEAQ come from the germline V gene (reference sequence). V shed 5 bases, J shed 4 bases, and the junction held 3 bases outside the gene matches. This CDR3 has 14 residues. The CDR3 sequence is CASSHTGGGNTIYF. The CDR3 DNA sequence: TGTGCCAGCAGCCATACAGGGGGCGGAAACACCATATATTTT.

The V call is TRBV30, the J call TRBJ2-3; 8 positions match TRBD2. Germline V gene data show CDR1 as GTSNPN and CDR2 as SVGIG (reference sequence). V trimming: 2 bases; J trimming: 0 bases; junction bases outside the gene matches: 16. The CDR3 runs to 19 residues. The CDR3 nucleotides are TGTGCCTGGAGTAAACCCCCTCGCGGAGCGGGAGATAGCACAGATACGCAGTATTTT. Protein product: CAWSKPPRGAGDSTDTQYF.

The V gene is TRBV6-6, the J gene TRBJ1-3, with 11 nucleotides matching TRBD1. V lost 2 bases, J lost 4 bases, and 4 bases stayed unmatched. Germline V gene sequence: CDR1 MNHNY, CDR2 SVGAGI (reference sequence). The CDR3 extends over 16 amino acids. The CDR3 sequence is CASSYGQGATGNTIYF. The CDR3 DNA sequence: TGTGCCAGCAGTTACGGACAGGGGGCGACGGGAAACACCATATATTTT.

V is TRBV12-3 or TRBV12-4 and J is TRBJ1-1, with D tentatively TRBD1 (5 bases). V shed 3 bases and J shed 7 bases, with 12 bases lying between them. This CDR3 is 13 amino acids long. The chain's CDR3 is CASSFAGPGEAFF. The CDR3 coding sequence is TGTGCCAGCAGTTTTGCGGGGCCAGGTGAAGCTTTCTTT.

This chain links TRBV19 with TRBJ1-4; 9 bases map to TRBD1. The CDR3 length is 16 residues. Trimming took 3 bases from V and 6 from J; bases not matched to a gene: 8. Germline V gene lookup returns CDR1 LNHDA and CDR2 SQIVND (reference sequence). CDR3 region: CASSILQGARDEKLFF. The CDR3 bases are TGTGCCAGTAGTATTCTACAGGGGGCGCGGGATGAAAAACTGTTTTTT.

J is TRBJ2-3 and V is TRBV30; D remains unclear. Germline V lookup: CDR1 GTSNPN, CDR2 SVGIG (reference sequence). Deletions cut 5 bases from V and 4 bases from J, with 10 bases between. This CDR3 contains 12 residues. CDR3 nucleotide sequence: TGTGCCTGGGAGCGTCGGTCAGATACGCAGTATTTT. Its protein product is CAWERRSDTQYF.

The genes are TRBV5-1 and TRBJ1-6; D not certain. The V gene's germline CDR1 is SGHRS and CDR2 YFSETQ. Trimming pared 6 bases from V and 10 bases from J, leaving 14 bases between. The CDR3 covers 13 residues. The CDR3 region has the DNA TGCGCCAGCAAGGAGACGGATCAATCACCCCTCCACTTT. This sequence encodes CASKETDQSPLHF.

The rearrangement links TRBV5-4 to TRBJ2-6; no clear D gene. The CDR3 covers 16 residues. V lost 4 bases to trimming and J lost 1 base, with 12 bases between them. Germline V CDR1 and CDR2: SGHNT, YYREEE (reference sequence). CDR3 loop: CASSEVRRSGANVLTF. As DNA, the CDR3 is TGTGCCAGCAGCGAGGTTCGGAGATCTGGGGCCAACGTCCTGACTTTC.

CDR3 DNA sequence: TGTGCCAGCTCCCGGACTAGCGGAAGTAACTCCTACAATGAGCAGTTCTTC. Protein product: CASSRTSGSNSYNEQFF. V and J are TRBV18 and TRBJ2-1, with TRBD2 identical over 10 bases. Germline CDR1 KGHSH, CDR2 LQKENI. V was clipped by 6 bases and J by 0 bases; unmatched bases: 8. The CDR3 spans 17 residues.

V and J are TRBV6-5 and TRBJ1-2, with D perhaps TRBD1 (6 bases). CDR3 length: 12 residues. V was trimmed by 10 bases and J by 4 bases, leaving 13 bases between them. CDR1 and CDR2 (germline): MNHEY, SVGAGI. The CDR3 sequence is CANSGQSYGYTF. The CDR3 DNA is TGTGCCAACTCTGGACAGTCCTATGGCTACACCTTC.

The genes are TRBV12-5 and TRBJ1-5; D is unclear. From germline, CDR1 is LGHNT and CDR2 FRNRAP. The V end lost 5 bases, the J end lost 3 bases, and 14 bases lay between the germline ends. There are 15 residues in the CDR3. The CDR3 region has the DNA TGTGCTAGTGGTCCGACGGACGGGATCAATCAGCCCCAGCATTTT. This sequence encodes CASGPTDGINQPQHF.